This passage covers 23 T cell receptor beta chains from one sample sequenced in a study of cytomegalovirus exposure and HLA in healthy donors. A multiplex PCR was run with 60 Vbeta primers and 13 Jbeta primers. TCRdb keeps only in-frame clones here, not all; method: immunoSEQ multiplex PCR. The data hold some 40,000 clones, with roughly 64% observed a single time. Sequenced sample: PBMCs. The receptors were sampled from a man between 60 and 75 years old in good health and CMV-seropositive.

The V and J genes are TRBV5-1 and TRBJ2-3, with D tentatively TRBD1 (5 bases). Germline CDR1 and CDR2: SGHRS and YFSETQ. V was trimmed by 4 bases and J by 4 bases, leaving 10 bases between them. CDR3 length: 13 residues. The CDR3: CASSTAGSDTQYF. In DNA form, the CDR3 reads TGCGCCAGCAGCACCGCAGGGTCAGATACGCAGTATTTT. Drawing the rest from reference TRBV5-1 and TRBJ2-3, the complete variable domain is KAGVTQTPRYLIKTRGQQVTLSCSPISGHRSVSWYQQTPGQGLQFLFEYFSETQRNKGNFPGRFSGRQFSNSRSEMNVSTLELGDSALYLCASSTAGSDTQYFGPGTRLTVL.

This clone was recorded a few times. The chain combines TRBV6-5 with TRBJ2-3, with a tentative D call TRBD1 (6 bases). The ends were cut back, 4 bases at V and 5 bases at J, with 19 bases in the middle. CDR1 MNHEY and CDR2 SVGAGI come from the germline V gene. CDR3 length equals 16 residues. CDR3 sequence: CASSSRGGRTGDTQYF. DNA for the CDR3: TGTGCCAGCAGTTCCAGGGGCGGCCGGACGGGAGATACGCAGTATTTT.

V and J are TRBV28 and TRBJ2-7; TRBD2 agrees at 7 bases. Germline CDR1 and CDR2: MDHEN and SYDVKM. Trimming removed 3 bases from V and 0 bases from J; junction bases left unmatched: 5. The CDR3 runs to 15 residues. In DNA form, the CDR3 reads TGTGCCAGCAGTTTTGGCGGGAGTAGCTCCTACGAGCAGTACTTC. Translating gives CASSFGGSSSYEQYF. Full variable domain (rest looked up from reference TRBV28 and TRBJ2-7): DVKVTQSSRYLVKRTGEKVFLECVQDMDHENMFWYRQDPGLGLRLIYFSYDVKMKEKGDIPEGYSVSREKKERFSLILESASTNQTSMYLCASSFGGSSSYEQYFGPGTRLTVT.

V usage is TRBV5-6 and J usage is TRBJ2-5, with TRBD2 matching 8 bases. Losses at the gene ends were 0 bases for V and 5 bases for J; bases not matched to a gene: 6. This CDR3 comprises 15 residues. In germline, CDR1 is SGHDT, CDR2 YYEEEE. The CDR3 spells CASSLVGTSQETQYF. CDR3 bases: TGTGCCAGCAGCTTGGTAGGGACTAGTCAGGAGACCCAGTACTTC.

This chain connects TRBV6-6 to TRBJ1-5; the match to TRBD1 covers 8 bases. CDR3 length equals 16 residues. Germline CDR1 MNHNY, CDR2 SVGAGI (reference sequence). J lost 6 bases, V lost 0 bases, and 7 bases had no gene match. The DNA for the CDR3 is TGTGCCAGCAGTTACTCGATTCAGGGGGCAGGTCAGCCCCAGCATTTT. Its translation is CASSYSIQGAGQPQHF.

The chain has TRBV29-1 and TRBJ2-6; D remains unclear. Germline CDR1 reads SQVTM; CDR2 reads ANQGSEA. V was shortened by 5 bases and J by 0 bases, with 32 bases between the two germline ends. The CDR3 spans 22 residues. The CDR3 spells CSVIGQRGLSAKEYSGANVLTF. CDR3 bases: TGCAGCGTTATTGGCCAGAGAGGTCTCTCGGCCAAGGAATACTCTGGGGCCAACGTCCTGACTTTC.

This clone was seen just once. This chain joins TRBV29-1 and TRBJ1-4, with 7 bases that match TRBD1. The CDR3 consists of 15 residues. V shed 6 bases, J shed 5 bases, and the junction held 12 bases outside the gene matches. Germline V gene data show CDR1 as SQVTM and CDR2 as ANQGSEA. The CDR3 reads CSVQRQGMPNEKLFF. Written as DNA, the CDR3 is TGCAGCGTCCAAAGACAGGGCATGCCCAATGAAAAACTGTTTTTT. The variable domain in full, completed from reference TRBV29-1 and TRBJ1-4, reads SAVISQKPSRDICQRGTSLTIQCQVDSQVTMMFWYRQQPGQSLTLIATANQGSEATYESGFVIDKFPISRPNLTFSTLTVSNMSPEDSSIYLCSVQRQGMPNEKLFFGSGTQLSVL.

The chain joins TRBV18 to TRBJ1-4, with no clear D. In germline, CDR1 is KGHSH, CDR2 LQKENI. The CDR3 spans 15 residues. V dropped 3 bases and J dropped 0 bases, with 8 bases sitting between them. In DNA, the CDR3 is TGTGCCAGCTCACCCGACGGAGCAACTAATGAAAAACTGTTTTTT. Amino acids: CASSPDGATNEKLFF.

This clone has just a few counts. The chain employs TRBV4-3 and TRBJ2-6, with TRBD2 matching over 11 bases. This CDR3 is 19 amino acids long. CDR1 LGHNA and CDR2 YSLEER come from the germline V gene. Losses at the gene ends were 0 bases for V and 0 bases for J; bases not matched to a gene: 4. The CDR3 loop reads CASSQESSGRTSGANVLTF. The CDR3 DNA follows: TGCGCCAGCAGCCAAGAGTCTAGCGGGAGGACCTCTGGGGCCAACGTCCTGACTTTC.

This chain links TRBV5-1 with TRBJ2-7, with D possibly being TRBD1 (5 bases). With 0 bases removed from V and 5 bases from J, the gap between germline ends came to 15 bases. CDR1 and CDR2 (germline): SGHRS, YFSETQ. This CDR3 comprises 15 residues. CDR3 amino acids: CASSLADREEHEQYF. The CDR3, as DNA: TGCGCCAGCAGCTTGGCCGACAGAGAAGAACACGAGCAGTACTTC.

In its sample, this clone was seen a few times. J is TRBJ2-7 and V is TRBV5-5; no clear D. The germline V gene has CDR1 SGHKS and CDR2 YYEKEE (reference sequence). CDR3 length: 15 residues. V dropped 1 base and J dropped 3 bases, with 14 bases sitting between them. The CDR3 region has the DNA TGTGCCAGCAGCTTGAGGCAGCGTTCCAACTACGAGCAGTACTTC. It translates to CASSLRQRSNYEQYF.

This chain connects TRBV4-1 to TRBJ1-2; possibly TRBD1 for D (5 bases). In germline, CDR1 is MGHRA, CDR2 YSYEKL. The length of the CDR3 is 14 residues. Trimming left V 2 bases short and J 3 bases short, with 10 bases between. This CDR3 is CASSQPDRYYGYTF. The CDR3 DNA reads TGCGCCAGCAGCCAACCCGACAGATACTATGGCTACACCTTC.

The chain carries TRBV6-1 and TRBJ2-5; TRBD2 might be the D (5 bases). The end of the DNA is better explained by TRBJ2-7, so the J call may be wrong. Germline V gene sequence: CDR1 MNHNS, CDR2 SASEGT. This CDR3 region has 15 residues. The CDR3 coding sequence is TGTGCCAGCAGAGAACCGGGAATATACTCCTACGAGCAGTACTTC. Protein sequence: CASREPGIYSYEQYF.

This clone occurred a few times. The chain couples TRBV4-2 to TRBJ2-7, with 10 bases fitting TRBD2. Germline V lookup: CDR1 LGHNA, CDR2 YNFKEQ. V was pared by 3 bases and J by 6 bases, with 11 bases of the junction left unmatched. CDR3 length: 16 residues. CDR3 residues: CASSHQIAGGASEQYF. CDR3 nucleotides: TGTGCCAGCAGCCACCAAATAGCGGGAGGAGCGTCCGAGCAGTACTTC.

V gene TRBV13 combines with J gene TRBJ2-5, with D maybe TRBD2 (6 bases). Trimming pared 2 bases from V and 1 base from J, leaving 14 bases between. CDR1 and CDR2 (germline): PRHDT, FYEKMQ (reference sequence). CDR3 length equals 16 residues. The CDR3 loop is CASSLRRLGTQETQYF. The CDR3 bases are TGTGCCAGCAGCTTAAGACGACTAGGAACCCAAGAGACCCAGTACTTC.

V is TRBV5-4 and J is TRBJ1-6, with a possible D match to TRBD1 (5 bases). Trimming removed 2 bases at V and 7 bases at J, with 7 bases between. CDR3 size: 13 residues. CDR1 is SGHNT and CDR2 is YYREEE in the germline V gene (reference sequence). The CDR3 nucleotides are TGTGCCAGCAGCTTCAAGGGGAATTCACCCCTCCACTTT. This translates into CASSFKGNSPLHF.

This sequence joins TRBV6-1 and TRBJ2-7; 16 nucleotides match TRBD2. After removal of 3 bases from V and 4 bases from J, the junction contained 15 bases not matched to a gene. Germline V gene sequence: CDR1 MNHNS, CDR2 SASEGT. The CDR3 covers 20 residues. CDR3: CASSDRHSGTSGRAYYEQYF. CDR3 coding DNA: TGTGCCAGCAGTGATAGACATTCCGGGACTAGCGGGAGGGCCTATTACGAGCAGTACTTC.

This chain uses TRBV5-4 with TRBJ2-4; possibly TRBD1 for D (5 bases). The V end lost 0 bases, the J end lost 8 bases, and 9 bases lay between the germline ends. The CDR3 is 13 amino acids. Germline V gene lookup returns CDR1 SGHNT and CDR2 YYREEE (reference sequence). CDR3 loop: CASSLEGRDIQYF. In DNA form, the CDR3 reads TGTGCCAGCAGCTTGGAGGGGCGTGACATTCAGTACTTC.

V gene TRBV6-5 combines with J gene TRBJ2-1; 9 bases align to TRBD1. This CDR3 has 15 amino acids. After removal of 7 bases from V and 7 bases from J, the junction contained 11 bases not matched to a gene. Germline CDR1 MNHEY, CDR2 SVGAGI. The CDR3 spells CASKHHGTGLNEQFF. CDR3 nucleotides: TGTGCCAGCAAACACCACGGGACAGGGTTGAATGAGCAGTTCTTC.

This clone was seen only a few times. The chain uses TRBV28 and TRBJ2-5; possible D gene TRBD2, 6 bases. Per germline, CDR1 MDHEN and CDR2 SYDVKM. Trimming stripped 4 bases from V and 7 bases from J, with 16 bases between. The CDR3 runs to 14 residues. The CDR3 DNA reads as TGTGCCAGCAGTTCCACAAGGGCAGCGGGGACCCAGTACTTC. This translates into CASSSTRAAGTQYF.

This rearrangement joins TRBV19 to TRBJ2-6, with TRBD1 identical over 8 bases. Per the germline V gene, CDR1 is LNHDA and CDR2 is SQIVND (reference sequence). The trim removed 9 bases at V and 1 base at J, leaving 14 bases unmatched. The CDR3 runs to 18 residues. CDR3 protein: CASRPWSGGDSGANVLTF. The CDR3 region has the DNA TGTGCCAGCCGCCCGTGGTCAGGGGGCGATTCTGGGGCCAACGTCCTGACTTTC.

This clone was counted a single time. The CDR3 reads CALARAGGYNEQFF. The DNA of the CDR3 is TGTGCCCTAGCCAGGGCGGGAGGTTACAATGAGCAGTTCTTC. The chain employs TRBV6-6 and TRBJ2-1, with TRBD2 identical over 8 bases. The CDR3 loop spans 14 amino acids. V gave up 11 bases and J gave up 4 bases; unmatched junction bases: 10. Per germline, CDR1 MNHNY and CDR2 SVGAGI (reference sequence).

The J gene is TRBJ2-7, the V gene TRBV4-3; tentatively, D is TRBD2 (5 bases). CDR3 length equals 15 residues. Germline CDR1 is LGHNA and CDR2 is YSLEER. The germline V and J ends were trimmed by 0 bases and 1 base, with 10 bases remaining between them. CDR3 amino acids: CASSQELGSSYEQYF. The CDR3 DNA is TGCGCCAGCAGCCAAGAGCTTGGGAGTTCCTACGAGCAGTACTTC.